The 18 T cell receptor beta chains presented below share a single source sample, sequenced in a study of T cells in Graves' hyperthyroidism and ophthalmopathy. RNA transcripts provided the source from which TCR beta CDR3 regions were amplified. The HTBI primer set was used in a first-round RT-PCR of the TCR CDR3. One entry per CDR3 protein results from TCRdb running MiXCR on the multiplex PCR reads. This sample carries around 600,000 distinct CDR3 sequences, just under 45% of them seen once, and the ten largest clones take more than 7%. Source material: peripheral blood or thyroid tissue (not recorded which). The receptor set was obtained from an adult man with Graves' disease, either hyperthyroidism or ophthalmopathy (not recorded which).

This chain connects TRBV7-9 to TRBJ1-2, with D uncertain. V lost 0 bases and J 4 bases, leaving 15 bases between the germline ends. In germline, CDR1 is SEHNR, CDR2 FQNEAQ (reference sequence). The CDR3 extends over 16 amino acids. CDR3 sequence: CASSLASGGFFYGYTF. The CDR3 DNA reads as TGTGCCAGCAGCTTAGCGTCGGGCGGATTCTTCTATGGCTACACCTTC.

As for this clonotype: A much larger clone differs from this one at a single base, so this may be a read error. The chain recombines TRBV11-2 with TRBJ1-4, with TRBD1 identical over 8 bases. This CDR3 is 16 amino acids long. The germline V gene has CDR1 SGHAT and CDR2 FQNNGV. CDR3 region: CANSLGPGDRGEKLFF. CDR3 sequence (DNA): TGTGCCAACAGCTTAGGTCCGGGAGACAGGGGCGAAAAACTGTTTTTT.

This chain's CDR3 is CATKPGANVLTF. The CDR3 nucleotides are TGTGCCACTAAACCTGGGGCCAACGTCCTGACTTTC. The chain employs TRBV12-3 or TRBV12-4 and TRBJ2-6; D is undetermined. The CDR3 has 12 amino acids. With 10 bases removed from V and 2 bases from J, the gap between germline ends came to 6 bases.

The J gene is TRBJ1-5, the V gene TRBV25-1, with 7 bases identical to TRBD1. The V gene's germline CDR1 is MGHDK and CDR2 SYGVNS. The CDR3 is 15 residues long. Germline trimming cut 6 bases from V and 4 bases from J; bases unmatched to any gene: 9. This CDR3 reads CASRRGGQVNQPQHF. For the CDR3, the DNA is TGTGCCAGCAGGCGGGGTGGACAGGTTAATCAGCCCCAGCATTTT.

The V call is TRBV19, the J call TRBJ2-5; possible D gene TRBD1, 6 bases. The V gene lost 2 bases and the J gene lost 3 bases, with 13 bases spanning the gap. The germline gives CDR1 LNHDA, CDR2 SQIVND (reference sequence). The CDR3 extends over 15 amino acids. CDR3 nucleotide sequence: TGTGCCAGTAGTATACAGGGACAATCAGAAGAGACCCAGTACTTC. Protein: CASSIQGQSEETQYF.

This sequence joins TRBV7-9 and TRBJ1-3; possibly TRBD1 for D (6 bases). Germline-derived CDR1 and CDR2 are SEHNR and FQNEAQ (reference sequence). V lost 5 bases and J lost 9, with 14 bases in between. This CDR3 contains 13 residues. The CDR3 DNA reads TGTGCCAGCAGCCCCAAGGGGGTAGGCACCATATATTTT. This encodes CASSPKGVGTIYF.

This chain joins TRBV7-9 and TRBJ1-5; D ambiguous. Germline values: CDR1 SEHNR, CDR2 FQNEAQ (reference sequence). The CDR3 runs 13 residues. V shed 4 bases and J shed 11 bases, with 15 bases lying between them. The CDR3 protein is CASSSTSGRAQHF. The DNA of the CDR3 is TGTGCCAGCAGCTCGACTAGCGGGAGGGCCCAGCATTTT.

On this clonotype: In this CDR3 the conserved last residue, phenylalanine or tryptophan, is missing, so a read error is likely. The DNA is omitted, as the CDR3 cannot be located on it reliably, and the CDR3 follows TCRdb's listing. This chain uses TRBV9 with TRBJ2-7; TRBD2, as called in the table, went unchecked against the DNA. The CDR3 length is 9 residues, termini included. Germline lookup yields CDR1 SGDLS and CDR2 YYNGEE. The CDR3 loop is CASSVGLAG.

The CDR3 is CATSRGPIGELFF. Here the CDR3 DNA reads TGTGCCACCAGCAGAGGCCCCATCGGGGAGCTGTTTTTT. This chain links TRBV15 with TRBJ2-2; unclear D gene. There are 13 residues in the CDR3. V lost 1 base and J 7 bases, leaving 7 bases between the germline ends. Germline V gene sequence: CDR1 LNHNV, CDR2 YYDKDF (reference sequence).

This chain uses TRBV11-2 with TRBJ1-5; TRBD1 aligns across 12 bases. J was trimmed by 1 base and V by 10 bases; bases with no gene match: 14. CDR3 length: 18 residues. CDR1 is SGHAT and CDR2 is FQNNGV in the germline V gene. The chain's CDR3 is CAIPTDGTGGGSNQPQHF. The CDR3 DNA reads TGTGCCATCCCGACCGACGGGACAGGGGGCGGCAGCAATCAGCCCCAGCATTTT. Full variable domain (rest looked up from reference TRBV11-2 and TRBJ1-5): EAGVAQSPRYKIIEKRQSVAFWCNPISGHATLYWYQQILGQGPKLLIQFQNNGVVDDSQLPKDRFSAERLKGVDSTLKIQPAKLEDSAVYLCAIPTDGTGGGSNQPQHFGDGTRLSIL.

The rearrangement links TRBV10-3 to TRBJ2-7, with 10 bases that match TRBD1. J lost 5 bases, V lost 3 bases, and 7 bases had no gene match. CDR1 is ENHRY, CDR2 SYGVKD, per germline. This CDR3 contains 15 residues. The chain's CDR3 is CAISEWGQGFNEQYF. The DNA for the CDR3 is TGTGCCATCAGTGAATGGGGACAGGGGTTCAACGAGCAGTACTTC.

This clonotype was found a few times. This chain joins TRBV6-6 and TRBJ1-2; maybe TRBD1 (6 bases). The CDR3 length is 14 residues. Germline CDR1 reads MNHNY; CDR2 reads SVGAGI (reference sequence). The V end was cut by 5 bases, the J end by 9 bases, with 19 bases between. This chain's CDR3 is CASSTSTDRLSYTF. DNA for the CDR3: TGTGCCAGCAGTACGAGTACCGACAGGTTGAGCTACACCTTC.

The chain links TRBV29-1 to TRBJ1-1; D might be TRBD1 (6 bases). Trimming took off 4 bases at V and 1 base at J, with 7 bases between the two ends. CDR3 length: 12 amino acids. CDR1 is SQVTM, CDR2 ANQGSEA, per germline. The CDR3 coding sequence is TGCAGCGTTGCCAGGGGGAACACTGAAGCTTTCTTT. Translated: CSVARGNTEAFF.

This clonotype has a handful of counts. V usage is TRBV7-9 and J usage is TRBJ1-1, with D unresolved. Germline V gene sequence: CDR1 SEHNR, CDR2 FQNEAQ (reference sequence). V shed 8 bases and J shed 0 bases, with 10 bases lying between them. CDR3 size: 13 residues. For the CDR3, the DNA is TGTGCCAGCCGTCGAACTATGAACACTGAAGCTTTCTTT. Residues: CASRRTMNTEAFF.

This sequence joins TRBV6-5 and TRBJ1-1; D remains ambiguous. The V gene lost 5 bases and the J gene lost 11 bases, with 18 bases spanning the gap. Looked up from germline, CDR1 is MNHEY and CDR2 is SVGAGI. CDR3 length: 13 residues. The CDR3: CASSPYGRLGAFF. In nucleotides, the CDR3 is TGTGCCAGCAGTCCGTACGGCCGTTTGGGGGCTTTCTTT.

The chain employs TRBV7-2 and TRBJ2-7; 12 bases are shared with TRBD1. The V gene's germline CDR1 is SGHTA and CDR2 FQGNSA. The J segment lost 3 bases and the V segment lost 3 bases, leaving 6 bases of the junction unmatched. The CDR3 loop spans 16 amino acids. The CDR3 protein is CASSFRDRGPIYEQYF. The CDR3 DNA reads TGTGCCAGCAGCTTCCGGGACAGGGGGCCCATCTACGAGCAGTACTTC. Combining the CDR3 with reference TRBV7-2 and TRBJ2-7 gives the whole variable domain GAGVSQSPSNKVTEKGKDVELRCDPISGHTALYWYRQSLGQGLEFLIYFQGNSAPDKSGLPSDRFSAERTGGSVSTLTIQRTQQEDSAVYLCASSFRDRGPIYEQYFGPGTRLTVT.

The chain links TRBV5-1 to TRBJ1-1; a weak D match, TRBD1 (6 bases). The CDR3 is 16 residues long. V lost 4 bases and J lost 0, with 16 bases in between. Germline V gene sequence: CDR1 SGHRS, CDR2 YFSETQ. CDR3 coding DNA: TGCGCCAGCAGCCTGGAGGACAGTGGATTGAACACTGAAGCTTTCTTT. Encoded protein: CASSLEDSGLNTEAFF.

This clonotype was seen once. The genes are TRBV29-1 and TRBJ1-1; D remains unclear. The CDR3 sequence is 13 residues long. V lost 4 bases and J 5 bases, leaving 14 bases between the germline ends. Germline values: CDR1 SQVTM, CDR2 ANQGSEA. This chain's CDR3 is CSVVMAGETEAFF. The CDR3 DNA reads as TGCAGCGTTGTAATGGCGGGAGAGACTGAAGCTTTCTTT.